This TCR beta chain emerged from a study of blood T cell repertoires in COVID-19. The CDR3 spans 13 residues. CDR1 and CDR2 from the germline V gene are KGHSY and FQNENV. Between the trimmed V and J ends, which lost 0 bases and 3 bases, there was a span of 3 bases. Libraries were prepared by immunoSEQ multiplex PCR; TCRdb keeps only in-frame clonotypes and omits some of them. The sample contains about 150,000 clones, 84% of which appear only once. This clonotype originated in a woman aged 45-65 years who had been exposed to COVID-19. The rearrangement joins TRBV16 to TRBJ1-5; no clear D gene. What was sequenced was PBMCs or T cells enriched from blood (not recorded which). The CDR3 bases are TGTGCCAGCAGCCAATCCATCAATCAGCCCCAGCATTTT. Encoded protein: CASSQSINQPQHF.